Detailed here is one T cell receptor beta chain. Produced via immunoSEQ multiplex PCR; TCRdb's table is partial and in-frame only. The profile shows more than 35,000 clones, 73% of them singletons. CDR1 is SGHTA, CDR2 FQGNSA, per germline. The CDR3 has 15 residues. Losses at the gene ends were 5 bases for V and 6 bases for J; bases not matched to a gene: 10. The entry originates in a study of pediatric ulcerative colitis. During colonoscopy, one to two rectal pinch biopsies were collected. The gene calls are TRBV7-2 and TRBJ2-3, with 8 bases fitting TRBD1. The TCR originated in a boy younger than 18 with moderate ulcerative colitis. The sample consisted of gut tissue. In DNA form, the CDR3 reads TGTGCCAGCAGCCAGCGCTTGACAGGGGTGGATACGCAGTATTTT. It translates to CASSQRLTGVDTQYF.